The 25 T cell receptor beta chains below all came from one sample that was sequenced in a study of blood T cell repertoires in COVID-19. TCRdb keeps only in-frame clones here, not all; method: immunoSEQ multiplex PCR. The sample yields about 140,000 clones, roughly 80% seen once. The sequenced sample was peripheral blood. The receptors here all came from a woman between 50 and 59 years old with active or convalescent COVID-19.

Here the CDR3 reads CASSRGGGDEQFF. Written as DNA, the CDR3 is TGTGCCAGTAGTAGAGGCGGCGGGGATGAGCAGTTCTTC. The rearrangement uses TRBV19 and TRBJ2-1; TRBD2 is a possible D gene (6 bases). There are 13 residues in the CDR3. Trimming took off 4 bases at V and 8 bases at J, with 12 bases between the two ends. Per the germline V gene, CDR1 is LNHDA and CDR2 is SQIVND (reference sequence).

The V and J genes are TRBV6-5 and TRBJ2-7; 12 bases are shared with TRBD1. The germline V gene has CDR1 MNHEY and CDR2 SVGAGI. V dropped 4 bases and J dropped 6; count of bases not matched to a gene: 7. This CDR3 spans 15 amino acids. The CDR3 here is CASSSVGQGAGEQYF. CDR3 nucleotide sequence: TGTGCCAGCAGTTCGGTGGGACAGGGGGCCGGCGAGCAGTACTTC.

This chain joins TRBV6-5 and TRBJ1-2; 11 positions match TRBD1. The CDR3 extends over 15 amino acids. V was pared by 2 bases and J by 3 bases, with 2 bases of the junction left unmatched. CDR1 is MNHEY and CDR2 is SVGAGI in the germline V gene. The CDR3 here is CASSYGTGGYYGYTF. The CDR3 nucleotides read TGTGCCAGCAGTTACGGGACAGGGGGATACTATGGCTACACCTTC.

V is TRBV6-5 and J is TRBJ1-3, with D unresolved. The CDR3 covers 15 residues. Trimming removed 0 bases from V and 0 bases from J, with 6 bases in between. From germline, CDR1 is MNHEY and CDR2 SVGAGI. CDR3 sequence: CASSYSLSSGNTIYF. Written as DNA, the CDR3 is TGTGCCAGCAGTTACTCCTTGTCCTCTGGAAACACCATATATTTT.

The rearrangement uses TRBV5-1 and TRBJ1-1; 7 bases line up with TRBD1. This CDR3 has 15 amino acids. Per germline, CDR1 SGHRS and CDR2 YFSETQ. Unmatched junction bases numbered 3, after V lost 0 bases and J lost 1 base. In DNA, the CDR3 is TGCGCCAGCAGCTTGGCCGGGGACAGGAACACTGAAGCTTTCTTT. Its protein product is CASSLAGDRNTEAFF.

This chain joins TRBV6-5 and TRBJ1-5; D ambiguous. Trimming removed 8 bases from V and 4 bases from J, with 9 bases in between. The CDR3 is 12 residues long. Looked up from germline, CDR1 is MNHEY and CDR2 is SVGAGI. The CDR3 sequence is CASRSGNQPQHF. The CDR3 DNA sequence: TGTGCCAGCCGTTCGGGGAATCAGCCCCAGCATTTT.

The V call is TRBV6-5, the J call TRBJ1-3, with D perhaps matching TRBD1 (5 bases). This CDR3 has 15 residues. CDR1 and CDR2 (germline): MNHEY, SVGAGI. V lost 6 bases to trimming and J lost 0 bases, with 12 bases between them. The CDR3 DNA is TGTGCCAGCAGGGGGGAGGCGTTCTCTGGAAACACCATATATTTT. Its translation is CASRGEAFSGNTIYF.

This clone was recorded only once. This chain uses TRBV24-1 with TRBJ2-5; TRBD2 matches at 8 bases. J lost 4 bases, V lost 4 bases, and 13 bases had no gene match. Germline CDR1 reads KGHDR; CDR2 reads SFDVKD. The CDR3 sequence is 17 residues long. CDR3 amino acids: CATSDPAQPGGGETQYF. The CDR3 DNA follows: TGTGCCACCAGTGACCCTGCTCAGCCGGGAGGGGGAGAGACCCAGTACTTC.

As DNA, the CDR3 is TGTGCCTGGAGTCGAAACATGAACACCGGGGAGCTGTTTTTT. Its translation: CAWSRNMNTGELFF. The chain is built from TRBV30 and TRBJ2-2; D gene ambiguous. V was pared by 2 bases and J by 1 base, with 8 bases between. CDR3 length: 14 residues. CDR1 is GTSNPN and CDR2 is SVGIG in the germline V gene (reference sequence). Using reference TRBV30 and TRBJ2-2 for the parts outside the CDR3, the full variable domain is SQTIHQWPATLVQPVGSPLSLECTVEGTSNPNLYWYRQAAGRGLQLLFYSVGIGQISSEVPQNLSASRPQDRQFILSSKKLLLSDSGFYLCAWSRNMNTGELFFGEGSRLTVL.

The rearrangement joins TRBV11-2 to TRBJ1-1; no reliable D call. V lost 1 base, J lost 6 bases, and 15 bases lay in between. CDR1 and CDR2 (germline): SGHAT, FQNNGV. The CDR3 spans 15 residues. The CDR3 sequence: CASSLGFSEGAEAFF. The CDR3 DNA reads TGTGCCAGCAGCTTAGGGTTTTCGGAGGGTGCTGAAGCTTTCTTT.

The rearrangement links TRBV5-1 to TRBJ2-3; D is unresolved. The germline gives CDR1 SGHRS, CDR2 YFSETQ. This CDR3 spans 13 amino acids. The ends were cut back, 4 bases at V and 4 bases at J, with 10 bases in the middle. CDR3 sequence: CASSLGRSDTQYF. In DNA, the CDR3 is TGCGCCAGCAGCCTCGGTCGGTCAGATACGCAGTATTTT. Together with reference TRBV5-1 and TRBJ2-3, the CDR3 gives the full variable domain: KAGVTQTPRYLIKTRGQQVTLSCSPISGHRSVSWYQQTPGQGLQFLFEYFSETQRNKGNFPGRFSGRQFSNSRSEMNVSTLELGDSALYLCASSLGRSDTQYFGPGTRLTVL.

Comments on this clone: Its ends do not fully match the called genes, so a read error is possible. V and J are TRBV6-2 or TRBV6-3 and TRBJ1-1, with TRBD1 matching over 9 bases. The CDR3 is made up of 12 amino acids. The germline gives CDR1 MNHEY, CDR2 SVGEGT. The CDR3 coding sequence is TGTGCCAGCAGTAATCGGGACAGGGCAGGCCTCTTT. Its translation is CASSNRDRAGLF.

The chain is built from TRBV9 and TRBJ1-3, with 9 bases aligning to TRBD1. This CDR3 is built from 17 residues. In germline, CDR1 is SGDLS, CDR2 YYNGEE. The V and J ends lost 0 bases and 4 bases, in that order; junction bases with no gene match: 8. The CDR3 DNA follows: TGTGCCAGCAGCGTAGTAGACAGGGGGGAAGGGGGAAACACCATATATTTT. Its translation: CASSVVDRGEGGNTIYF.

The chain couples TRBV4-2 to TRBJ2-1; 8 nucleotides align to TRBD1. The CDR3 extends over 17 amino acids. J lost 5 bases, V lost 1 base, and 10 bases had no gene match. CDR1 is LGHNA and CDR2 is YNFKEQ in the germline V gene. The CDR3 here is CASSQGMEGQADNEQFF. Written as DNA, the CDR3 is TGTGCCAGCAGCCAAGGAATGGAGGGACAGGCTGACAATGAGCAGTTCTTC.

V gene TRBV6-5 combines with J gene TRBJ1-6; maybe TRBD1 (6 bases). V dropped 7 bases and J dropped 8 bases, with 15 bases sitting between them. The CDR3 runs to 14 residues. From germline, CDR1 is MNHEY and CDR2 SVGAGI. The CDR3 DNA is TGTGCCAGCACCTTTAGGGGGGGCGATTCACCCCTCCACTTT. This encodes CASTFRGGDSPLHF.

DNA for the CDR3: TGTGCCTGGAGTTACACAGGGGGCCTCTCTGGAAACACCATATATTTT. Translation gives CAWSYTGGLSGNTIYF. V is TRBV30 and J is TRBJ1-3, with 9 bases lining up with TRBD1. Trimming at V came to 2 bases and at J to 0 bases, leaving 5 bases not matched to a gene. CDR3 length: 16 amino acids. The germline CDR1 and CDR2 sequences are GTSNPN and SVGIG (reference sequence).

The rearrangement joins TRBV5-6 to TRBJ2-2, with D possibly being TRBD1 (6 bases). CDR3 length: 16 amino acids. Germline CDR1 is SGHDT and CDR2 is YYEEEE. Trimming shortened V by 0 bases and J by 2 bases, and 11 bases separated the two germline ends. DNA for the CDR3: TGTGCCAGCAGCTTGGATGGACAGCCTAACACCGGGGAGCTGTTTTTT. Residues: CASSLDGQPNTGELFF.

This chain joins TRBV5-1 and TRBJ2-3, with 11 positions matching TRBD2. Looked up from germline, CDR1 is SGHRS and CDR2 is YFSETQ. The ends lost 4 bases at V and 0 bases at J; junction bases unmatched: 7. The CDR3 runs 17 residues. CDR3 region: CASSPDIAGGSTDTQYF. The CDR3 nucleotides read TGCGCCAGCAGCCCGGATATAGCGGGAGGGAGCACAGATACGCAGTATTTT.

J is TRBJ1-1 and V is TRBV6-2 or TRBV6-3; 7 bases line up with TRBD1. Trimming took 4 bases from V and 7 from J; bases not matched to a gene: 6. From germline, CDR1 is MNHEY and CDR2 SVGEGT. There are 13 residues in the CDR3. CDR3 amino acids: CASSSYRGGEAFF. The CDR3 nucleotides are TGTGCCAGCAGTTCCTACAGGGGCGGTGAAGCTTTCTTT.

This chain uses TRBV4-2 with TRBJ1-2, with TRBD1 matching over 8 bases. The ends lost 4 bases at V and 7 bases at J; junction bases unmatched: 11. Per germline, CDR1 LGHNA and CDR2 YNFKEQ. The CDR3 has 15 amino acids. CDR3 region: CASSLEGQEEGGYTF. CDR3 DNA sequence: TGTGCCAGCAGCCTAGAGGGACAGGAGGAGGGTGGCTACACCTTC.

The CDR3 is CASSQDLGSGGYEQYF. The CDR3 DNA follows: TGCGCCAGCAGCCAAGATCTGGGTAGCGGGGGCTACGAGCAGTACTTC. The V and J genes are TRBV4-3 and TRBJ2-7; 9 positions agree with TRBD2. The CDR3 sequence is 16 residues long. V dropped 0 bases and J dropped 3; count of bases not matched to a gene: 6. From germline, CDR1 is LGHNA and CDR2 YSLEER.

The rearrangement joins TRBV7-2 to TRBJ2-1; 10 nucleotides match TRBD2. Germline-derived CDR1 and CDR2 are SGHTA and FQGNSA. The CDR3 sequence is 16 residues long. The trim removed 1 base at V and 2 bases at J, leaving 2 bases unmatched. The CDR3 region has the DNA TGTGCCAGCAGCTTAGGGCTAGCGGGGGCCTACAATGAGCAGTTCTTC. It yields the protein CASSLGLAGAYNEQFF. Supplemented by reference TRBV7-2 and TRBJ2-1, the full variable domain reads GAGVSQSPSNKVTEKGKDVELRCDPISGHTALYWYRQSLGQGLEFLIYFQGNSAPDKSGLPSDRFSAERTGGSVSTLTIQRTQQEDSAVYLCASSLGLAGAYNEQFFGPGTRLTVL.

This clone was picked up a small number of times. The chain uses TRBV19 and TRBJ2-7; D may be TRBD2 (6 bases). The V end lost 5 bases, the J end lost 4 bases, and 18 bases lay between the germline ends. The CDR3 loop spans 15 amino acids. Germline V lookup: CDR1 LNHDA, CDR2 SQIVND (reference sequence). The CDR3 nucleotides read TGTGCCAGTAGTCTCCGCGGGGACGTGAGGTACGAGCAGTACTTC. Protein: CASSLRGDVRYEQYF.

The V gene is TRBV19, the J gene TRBJ2-7, with 7 nucleotides matching TRBD2. This CDR3 spans 14 amino acids. CDR1 is LNHDA and CDR2 is SQIVND in the germline V gene (reference sequence). V lost 7 bases to trimming and J lost 5 bases; unmatched junction nucleotides: 11. The CDR3 sequence: CASTPRGDGNEQYF. CDR3 DNA sequence: TGTGCCAGTACCCCTCGGGGGGATGGGAACGAGCAGTACTTC. The full variable domain, its missing parts supplied by reference TRBV19 and TRBJ2-7, is DGGITQSPKYLFRKEGQNVTLSCEQNLNHDAMYWYRQDPGQGLRLIYYSQIVNDFQKGDIAEGYSVSREKKESFPLTVTSAQKNPTAFYLCASTPRGDGNEQYFGPGTRLTVT.

The table lists this clone with a few counts. The chain joins TRBV7-3 to TRBJ2-1, with TRBD1 identical over 10 bases. After removal of 3 bases from V and 9 bases from J, the junction contained 5 bases not matched to a gene. The V gene's germline CDR1 is SGHTA and CDR2 FQGTGA. This CDR3 has 14 amino acids. The CDR3 DNA sequence: TGTGCCAGCAGCTTGTGGACAGGGGGGACTGAGCAGTTCTTC. This codes for CASSLWTGGTEQFF.